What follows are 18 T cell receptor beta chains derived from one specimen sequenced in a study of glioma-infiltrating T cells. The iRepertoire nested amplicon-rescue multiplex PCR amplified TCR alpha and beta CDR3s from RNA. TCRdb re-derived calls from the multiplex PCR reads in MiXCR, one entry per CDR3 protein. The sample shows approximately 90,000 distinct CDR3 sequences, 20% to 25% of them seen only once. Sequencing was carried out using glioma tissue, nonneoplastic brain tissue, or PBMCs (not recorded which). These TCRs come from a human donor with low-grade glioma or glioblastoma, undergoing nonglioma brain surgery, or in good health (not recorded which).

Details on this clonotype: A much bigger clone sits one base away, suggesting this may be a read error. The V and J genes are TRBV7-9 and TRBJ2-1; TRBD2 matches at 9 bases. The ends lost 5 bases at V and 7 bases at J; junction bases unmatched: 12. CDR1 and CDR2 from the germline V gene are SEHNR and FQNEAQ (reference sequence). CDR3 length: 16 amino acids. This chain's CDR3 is CASSIRLAEGSNEQFF. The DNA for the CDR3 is TGTGCCAGCAGCATCAGACTAGCGGAGGGGTCGAATGAGCAGTTCTTC.

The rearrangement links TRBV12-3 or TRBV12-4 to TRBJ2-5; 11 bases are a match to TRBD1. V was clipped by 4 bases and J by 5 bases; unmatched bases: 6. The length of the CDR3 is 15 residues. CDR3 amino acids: CASSSSDRGPETQYF. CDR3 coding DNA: TGTGCCAGCAGTTCCTCGGACAGGGGGCCTGAGACCCAGTACTTC.

The CDR3 region has the DNA TGTGCCGGCGGTTCTTTTCCCGAGGGTGAGCAGTACTTC. Encoded protein: CAGGSFPEGEQYF. The chain is built from TRBV6-9 and TRBJ2-7, with D perhaps matching TRBD2 (5 bases). V dropped 11 bases and J dropped 7 bases, with 21 bases sitting between them. In germline, CDR1 is MNHGY, CDR2 SVAAGI. The CDR3 runs 13 residues.

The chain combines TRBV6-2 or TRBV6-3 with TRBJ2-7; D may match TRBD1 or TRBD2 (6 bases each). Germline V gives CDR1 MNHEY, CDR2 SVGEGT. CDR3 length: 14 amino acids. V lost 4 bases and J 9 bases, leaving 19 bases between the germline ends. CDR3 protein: CASSWPGGPNAQYF. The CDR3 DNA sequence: TGTGCCAGCAGTTGGCCTGGGGGGCCTAACGCGCAGTACTTC.

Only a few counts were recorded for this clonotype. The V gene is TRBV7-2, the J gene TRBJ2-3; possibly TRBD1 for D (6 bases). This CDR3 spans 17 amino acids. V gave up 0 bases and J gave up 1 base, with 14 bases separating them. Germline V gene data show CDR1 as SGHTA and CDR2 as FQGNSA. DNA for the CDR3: TGTGCCAGCAGCTTAGCGCGGTGGGGGCCCGGCACAGATACGCAGTATTTT. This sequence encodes CASSLARWGPGTDTQYF. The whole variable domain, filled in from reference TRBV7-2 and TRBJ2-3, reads GAGVSQSPSNKVTEKGKDVELRCDPISGHTALYWYRQSLGQGLEFLIYFQGNSAPDKSGLPSDRFSAERTGGSVSTLTIQRTQQEDSAVYLCASSLARWGPGTDTQYFGPGTRLTVL.

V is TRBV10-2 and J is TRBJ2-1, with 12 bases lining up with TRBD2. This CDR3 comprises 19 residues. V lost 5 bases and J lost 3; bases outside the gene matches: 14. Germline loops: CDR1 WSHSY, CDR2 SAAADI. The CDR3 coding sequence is TGCGCCAGCAGTCCTACTCCGGGACTAGCGGGCCCAAACTACAATGAGCAGTTCTTC. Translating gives CASSPTPGLAGPNYNEQFF.

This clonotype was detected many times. The DNA for the CDR3 is TGTGCCAGCAGTGTTGAGAAGTACAATGAGCAGTTCTTC. The encoded protein is CASSVEKYNEQFF. This chain connects TRBV11-3 to TRBJ2-1, with no clear D. The CDR3 totals 13 residues. The germline gives CDR1 SGHNT, CDR2 YENEEA. Deletions cut 6 bases from V and 4 bases from J, with 10 bases between.

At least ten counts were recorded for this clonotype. The CDR3 region has the DNA TGTGCCAGCAGTAACCCTGGACAGGGCCCAAACACCTTC. It specifies CASSNPGQGPNTF. The gene calls are TRBV6-1 and TRBJ1-2; TRBD1 matches at 8 bases. CDR1 MNHNS and CDR2 SASEGT come from the germline V gene. The CDR3 runs 13 residues. Losses at the gene ends were 5 bases for V and 12 bases for J; bases not matched to a gene: 11.

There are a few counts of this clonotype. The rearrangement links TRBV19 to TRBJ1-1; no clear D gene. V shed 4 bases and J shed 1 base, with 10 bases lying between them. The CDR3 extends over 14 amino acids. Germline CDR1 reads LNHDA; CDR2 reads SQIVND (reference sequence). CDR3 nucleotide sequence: TGTGCCAGTAGTAGGCAAACGCGGAACACTGAAGCTTTCTTT. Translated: CASSRQTRNTEAFF.

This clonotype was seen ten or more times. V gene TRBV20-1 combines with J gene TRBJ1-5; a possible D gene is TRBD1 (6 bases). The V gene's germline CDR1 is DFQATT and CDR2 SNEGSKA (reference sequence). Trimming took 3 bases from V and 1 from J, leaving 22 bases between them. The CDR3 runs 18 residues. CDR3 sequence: CSASGGPRGVLSNQPQHF. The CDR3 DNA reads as TGCAGTGCTAGCGGGGGGCCAAGGGGGGTGTTAAGCAATCAGCCCCAGCATTTT.

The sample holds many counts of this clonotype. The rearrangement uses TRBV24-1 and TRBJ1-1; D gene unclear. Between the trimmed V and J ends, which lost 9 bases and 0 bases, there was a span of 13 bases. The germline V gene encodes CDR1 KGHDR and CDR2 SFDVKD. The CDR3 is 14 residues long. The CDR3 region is CATRIVALNTEAFF. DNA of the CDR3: TGTGCCACCCGGATAGTGGCATTGAACACTGAAGCTTTCTTT.

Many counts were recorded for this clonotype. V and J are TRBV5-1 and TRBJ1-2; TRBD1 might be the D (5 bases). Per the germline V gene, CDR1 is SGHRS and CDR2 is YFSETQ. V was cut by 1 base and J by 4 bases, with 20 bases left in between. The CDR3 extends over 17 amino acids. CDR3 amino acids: CASSLSSIKGAPYGYTF. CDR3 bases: TGCGCCAGCAGCTTGAGTTCCATCAAAGGGGCGCCCTATGGCTACACCTTC.

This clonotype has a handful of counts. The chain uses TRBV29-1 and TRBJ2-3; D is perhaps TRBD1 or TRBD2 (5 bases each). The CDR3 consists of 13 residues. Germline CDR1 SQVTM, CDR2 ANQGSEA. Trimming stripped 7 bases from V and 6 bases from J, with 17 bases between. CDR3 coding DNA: TGCAGCGCCTCCAGGGATACGGGGGATACGCAGTATTTT. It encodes CSASRDTGDTQYF.

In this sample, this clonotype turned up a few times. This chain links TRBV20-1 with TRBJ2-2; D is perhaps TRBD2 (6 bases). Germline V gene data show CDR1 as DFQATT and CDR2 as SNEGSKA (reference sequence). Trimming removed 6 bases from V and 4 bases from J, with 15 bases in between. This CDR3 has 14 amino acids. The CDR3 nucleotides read TGCAGTGCCGGGGGAGACAGCTCCACCGGGGAGCTGTTTTTT. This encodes CSAGGDSSTGELFF.

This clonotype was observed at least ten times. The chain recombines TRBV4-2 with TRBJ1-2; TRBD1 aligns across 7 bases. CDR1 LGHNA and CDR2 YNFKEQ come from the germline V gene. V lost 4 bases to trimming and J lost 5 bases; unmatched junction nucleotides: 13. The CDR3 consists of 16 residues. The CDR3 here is CASSPGQVNELYGYTF. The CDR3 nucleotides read TGTGCCAGCAGCCCAGGACAGGTTAATGAGCTTTATGGCTACACCTTC.

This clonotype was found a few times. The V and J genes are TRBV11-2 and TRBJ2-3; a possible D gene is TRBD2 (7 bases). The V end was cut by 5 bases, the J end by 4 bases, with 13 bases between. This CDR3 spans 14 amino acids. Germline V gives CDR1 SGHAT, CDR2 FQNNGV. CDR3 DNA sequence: TGTGCCAGCAGCCCTGGGGGGGGCTCAGATACGCAGTATTTT. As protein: CASSPGGGSDTQYF.

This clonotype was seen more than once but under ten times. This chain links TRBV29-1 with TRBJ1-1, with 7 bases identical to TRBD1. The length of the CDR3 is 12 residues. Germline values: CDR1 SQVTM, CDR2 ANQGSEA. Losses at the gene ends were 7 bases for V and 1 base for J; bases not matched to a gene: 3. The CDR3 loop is CSAGQSNTEAFF. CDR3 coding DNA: TGCAGCGCGGGACAGTCGAACACTGAAGCTTTCTTT.

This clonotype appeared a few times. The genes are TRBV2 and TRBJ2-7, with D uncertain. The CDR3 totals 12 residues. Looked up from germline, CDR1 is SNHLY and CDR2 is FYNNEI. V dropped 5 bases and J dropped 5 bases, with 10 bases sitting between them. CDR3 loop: CASSLSGDEQYF. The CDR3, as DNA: TGTGCCAGCAGTTTATCGGGTGACGAGCAGTACTTC.